This passage covers 22 T cell receptor beta chains from one sample sequenced in a study of cytomegalovirus exposure and HLA in healthy donors. It was with 60 Vbeta and 13 Jbeta primers that the PCR ran. The repertoire was sequenced with immunoSEQ multiplex PCR; TCRdb's copy has only in-frame clones and lacks some. Of over 150,000 clones listed, approximately 74% are singletons. Sequencing was done on a sample of PBMCs. The receptor source for this set is a man between 18 and 29 years old in good health and CMV-seronegative.

The chain has TRBV19 and TRBJ2-2, with D possibly being TRBD1 (6 bases). This CDR3 is built from 16 residues. V was cut by 6 bases and J by 1 base, with 15 bases left in between. Germline V lookup: CDR1 LNHDA, CDR2 SQIVND (reference sequence). This chain's CDR3 is CASRYIGQLNTGELFF. As DNA, the CDR3 is TGTGCCAGTAGATATATCGGACAGCTGAACACCGGGGAGCTGTTTTTT.

This chain connects TRBV5-4 to TRBJ2-7; 9 nucleotides match TRBD2. V shed 0 bases and J 0 bases; nucleotides not matched to a gene: 1. The V gene's germline CDR1 is SGHNT and CDR2 YYREEE (reference sequence). The CDR3 contains 15 residues. The CDR3 DNA follows: TGTGCCAGCAGCTTGGGCGGGGGGGACTCCTACGAGCAGTACGTC. It translates to CASSLGGGDSYEQYV.

The J gene is TRBJ2-1, the V gene TRBV9; 11 positions agree with TRBD2. The germline gives CDR1 SGDLS, CDR2 YYNGEE. The CDR3 contains 19 residues. V was pared by 0 bases and J by 4 bases, with 12 bases of the junction left unmatched. In DNA, the CDR3 is TGTGCCAGCAGCGTAGGATCAGGGAGGGGACTAGCGGATTACAATGAGCAGTTCTTC. This encodes CASSVGSGRGLADYNEQFF.

The chain carries TRBV13 and TRBJ2-3, with TRBD2 matching 8 bases. The CDR3 totals 16 residues. After removal of 3 bases from V and 2 bases from J, the junction contained 7 bases not matched to a gene. From germline, CDR1 is PRHDT and CDR2 FYEKMQ (reference sequence). DNA of the CDR3: TGTGCCAGCAGCTTGCGGGGGGCCCCTTTCACAGATACGCAGTATTTT. Translation: CASSLRGAPFTDTQYF.

This clone has a single count. The V call is TRBV21-1, the J call TRBJ2-6; TRBD1 reflects the table's D call only, with no check against the DNA. TRBV21-1 is labeled a pseudogene. CDR3 length: 15 residues. This chain's CDR3 is CASSPRQSGANVLTF. Written as DNA, the CDR3 is TGTGCCAGCAGCCCCCGTCAGTCTGGGGCCAACGTCCTGACTTTC.

The chain has TRBV7-9 and TRBJ2-3; D perhaps matches TRBD2 (7 bases). CDR1 is SEHNR and CDR2 is FQNEAQ in the germline V gene (reference sequence). This CDR3 region has 16 residues. V gave up 2 bases and J gave up 3 bases, with 15 bases separating them. The CDR3 nucleotides are TGTGCCAGCAGCTTATTTTCGGGGGGCCTTACAGATACGCAGTATTTT. It translates to CASSLFSGGLTDTQYF.

CDR3 coding DNA: TGTGCCAGCAGCGCTCCCCGCGGGGGGTTAAACACTGAAGCTTTCTTT. It is translated as CASSAPRGGLNTEAFF. The chain is built from TRBV9 and TRBJ1-1, with a weak D call TRBD1 (5 bases). The CDR3 has 16 amino acids. Germline V CDR1 and CDR2: SGDLS, YYNGEE. V was trimmed by 3 bases and J by 2 bases, leaving 17 bases between them.

The chain links TRBV5-4 to TRBJ2-7; D is ambiguous. Germline lookup yields CDR1 SGHNT and CDR2 YYREEE (reference sequence). This CDR3 is built from 13 residues. V was shortened by 3 bases and J by 7 bases, with 14 bases between the two germline ends. In DNA, the CDR3 is TGTGCCAGCAGCTCCCGAGGCCATCTAGAGCAGTACTTC. It translates to CASSSRGHLEQYF.

The V and J genes are TRBV28 and TRBJ1-2; D is unresolved. The CDR3 has 13 residues. V was cut by 5 bases and J by 0 bases, with 7 bases left in between. In germline, CDR1 is MDHEN, CDR2 SYDVKM. CDR3 in amino acids: CASSEGPNYGYTF. The CDR3 DNA reads TGTGCCAGCAGTGAGGGCCCTAACTATGGCTACACCTTC.

This chain connects TRBV28 to TRBJ2-7, with a tentative D call TRBD1 (5 bases). The CDR3 extends over 14 amino acids. The V and J ends lost 6 bases and 3 bases respectively, with 15 bases between them. Per germline, CDR1 MDHEN and CDR2 SYDVKM. In DNA form, the CDR3 reads TGTGCCAGCAGAAAAACGGGTCAGGGCTACGAGCAGTACTTC. This gives the protein CASRKTGQGYEQYF.

The CDR3 spells CASSVTEYGYTF. In DNA, the CDR3 is TGTGCCAGCAGCGTGACGGAGTATGGCTACACCTTC. The chain joins TRBV11-2 to TRBJ1-2; unclear D gene. The CDR3 is 12 residues long. Trimming removed 5 bases at V and 5 bases at J, with 9 bases between. In germline, CDR1 is SGHAT, CDR2 FQNNGV.

The DNA for the CDR3 is TGCGCCAGCAGCCCTGGTGGAGGGTCTACCTACGAGCAGTACTTC. Translation gives CASSPGGGSTYEQYF. The chain employs TRBV5-1 and TRBJ2-7; possible D gene TRBD2, 6 bases. Trimming shortened V by 4 bases and J by 2 bases, and 16 bases separated the two germline ends. Germline CDR1 is SGHRS and CDR2 is YFSETQ. The length of the CDR3 is 15 residues.

The V and J genes are TRBV9 and TRBJ1-1; D is unclear. CDR1 and CDR2 from the germline V gene are SGDLS and YYNGEE. V was shortened by 0 bases and J by 5 bases, with 8 bases between the two germline ends. This CDR3 has 13 residues. The CDR3 loop is CASSVAARTEAFF. The CDR3 nucleotides read TGTGCCAGCAGCGTAGCGGCGAGGACTGAAGCTTTCTTT.

V gene TRBV2 combines with J gene TRBJ2-1; TRBD1 might be the D (5 bases). CDR3 length equals 13 residues. V was trimmed by 8 bases and J by 4 bases, leaving 12 bases between them. Per germline, CDR1 SNHLY and CDR2 FYNNEI. CDR3 residues: CASGEQVYNEQFF. CDR3 sequence (DNA): TGTGCCAGCGGAGAACAGGTATACAATGAGCAGTTCTTC.

The chain links TRBV5-1 to TRBJ2-1; 7 bases agree with TRBD2. The CDR3 consists of 13 residues. Germline V gene data show CDR1 as SGHRS and CDR2 as YFSETQ. The trim removed 0 bases at V and 9 bases at J, leaving 3 bases unmatched. The CDR3 loop is CASSLVASGEQFF. The CDR3 DNA reads TGCGCCAGCAGCTTGGTCGCTAGCGGTGAGCAGTTCTTC.

This clone has a handful of counts. The rearrangement uses TRBV2 and TRBJ2-5; weak D call: TRBD1 (6 bases). CDR3 length: 13 residues. The V end lost 4 bases, the J end lost 2 bases, and 8 bases lay between the germline ends. CDR1 SNHLY and CDR2 FYNNEI come from the germline V gene. CDR3 nucleotides: TGTGCCAGCAGTGCCAGGGGACAAGAGACCCAGTACTTC. Its protein product is CASSARGQETQYF.

The V gene is TRBV6-5, the J gene TRBJ1-5, with TRBD1 identical over 10 bases. Per the germline V gene, CDR1 is MNHEY and CDR2 is SVGAGI. V shed 0 bases and J 5 bases; nucleotides not matched to a gene: 1. The CDR3 extends over 15 amino acids. CDR3 sequence: CASSYSGQGHQPQHF. The CDR3 DNA is TGTGCCAGCAGTTACTCGGGACAGGGGCATCAGCCCCAGCATTTT.

This chain joins TRBV7-6 and TRBJ2-7; TRBD1 aligns across 9 bases. This CDR3 is built from 15 residues. The germline V gene has CDR1 SGHVS and CDR2 FNYEAQ. The V and J ends lost 1 base and 3 bases, in that order; junction bases with no gene match: 4. The CDR3 DNA reads as TGTGCCAGCAGCTTAGGGGGACAGGGTTACTACGAGCAGTACGTC. As protein: CASSLGGQGYYEQYV.

J is TRBJ1-6 and V is TRBV7-2; D may be TRBD1 (5 bases). Trimming cost V 0 bases and J 6 bases, with 9 bases left between them. This CDR3 spans 15 amino acids. Germline V CDR1 and CDR2: SGHTA, FQGNSA. The CDR3 DNA follows: TGTGCCAGCAGCTTAGCGGGGCTCGTTAATTCACCCCTCCACTTT. Amino acid sequence: CASSLAGLVNSPLHF.

The chain couples TRBV5-6 to TRBJ1-6; 7 bases agree with TRBD1. The CDR3 totals 13 residues. Trimming took 7 bases from V and 6 from J; bases not matched to a gene: 4. Germline CDR1 reads SGHDT; CDR2 reads YYEEEE. CDR3 DNA: TGTGCCAGCCGGGGACAGCTTAATTCACCCCTCCACTTT. Translating it yields CASRGQLNSPLHF.

The chain is built from TRBV2 and TRBJ1-4; no clear D. There are 14 residues in the CDR3. V was pared by 7 bases and J by 3 bases, with 12 bases between. Germline-derived CDR1 and CDR2 are SNHLY and FYNNEI. The DNA for the CDR3 is TGTGCCAGCATTATGACACGTTCTAATGAAAAACTGTTTTTT. Its translation: CASIMTRSNEKLFF. The complete variable domain, with remaining parts taken from reference TRBV2 and TRBJ1-4, reads EPEVTQTPSHQVTQMGQEVILRCVPISNHLYFYWYRQILGQKVEFLVSFYNNEISEKSEIFDDQFSVERPDGSNFTLKIRSTKLEDSAMYFCASIMTRSNEKLFFGSGTQLSVL.

A few counts support this clone. A read error may account for a junction end that differs from germline. The V and J genes are TRBV2 and TRBJ2-4; 10 bases are a match to TRBD1. The CDR3 spans 16 residues. Germline-derived CDR1 and CDR2 are SNHLY and FYNNEI. The DNA of the CDR3 is TGTGCCAGCAGAAGGGACAGGGGAGGAACCAAAAACAGTCAGTACTTC. It yields the protein CASRRDRGGTKNSQYF.